The next 22 T cell receptor beta chains were all read from a single sample in a study of post-analysis software for immune sequencing data. Broader study findings: TRBV5-6, TRBV5-1 and TRBV20-1 belonged to a set of roughly 5 TRBV segments that were more frequent in patients than controls.

The TCR beta cDNA libraries carried unique molecular identifiers. TCRdb processed the PCR reads anew with MiXCR; each CDR3 protein has one entry. The sample contains about 770,000 distinct CDR3 sequences, around 46% of which appear only once. These TCRs are of unknown antigen specificity. The sample was blood. All receptors derive from a girl aged 10 to 17 with multiple sclerosis.

This clonotype occurred a few times. The chain combines TRBV7-2 with TRBJ2-3, with 7 bases fitting TRBD1. This CDR3 contains 15 residues. Unmatched junction bases numbered 2, after V lost 1 base and J lost 1 base. Germline V gene sequence: CDR1 SGHTA, CDR2 FQGNSA. Here the CDR3 reads CASSLDRGGTDTQYF. CDR3 bases: TGTGCCAGCAGCTTAGACAGGGGAGGCACAGATACGCAGTATTTT.

The chain carries TRBV20-1 and TRBJ2-1, with 9 bases that match TRBD2. After removal of 8 bases from V and 6 bases from J, the junction contained 11 bases not matched to a gene. The germline CDR1 and CDR2 sequences are DFQATT and SNEGSKA (reference sequence). The CDR3 is made up of 14 amino acids. CDR3 in DNA: TGCAGTCCCTTAGCGGGGGTCCTCCGCAATGAGCAGTTCTTC. Amino acid sequence: CSPLAGVLRNEQFF.

The chain joins TRBV28 to TRBJ2-5; 7 nucleotides agree with TRBD1. The CDR3 is 13 amino acids. Germline V lookup: CDR1 MDHEN, CDR2 SYDVKM. J gave up 11 bases and V 6 bases, and 12 bases lay outside the gene matches. The CDR3: CASSGAGDREQYF. The CDR3 DNA follows: TGTGCCAGCAGCGGGGCCGGTGACAGGGAACAGTACTTC.

The chain is built from TRBV12-3 or TRBV12-4 and TRBJ2-7, with D tentatively TRBD1 (6 bases). V dropped 7 bases and J dropped 5 bases, with 18 bases sitting between them. This CDR3 is 14 amino acids long. The CDR3 nucleotides are TGTGCCAGCACCCAAAGGGGGACCCGCGACGAGCAGTACTTC. This sequence encodes CASTQRGTRDEQYF.

The chain combines TRBV29-1 with TRBJ2-3, with D perhaps TRBD2 (6 bases). V shed 4 bases and J shed 0 bases, with 11 bases lying between them. The CDR3 extends over 14 amino acids. Germline CDR1 and CDR2: SQVTM and ANQGSEA. CDR3 sequence: CSVAGTPSTDTQYF. As DNA, the CDR3 is TGCAGCGTTGCTGGGACTCCAAGCACAGATACGCAGTATTTT.

J is TRBJ2-7 and V is TRBV19; TRBD1 matches at 10 bases. The J call is in doubt because the DNA end fits TRBJ2-5 better. Germline assignment: CDR1 LNHDA and CDR2 SQIVND (reference sequence). The CDR3 is 14 residues long. CDR3 nucleotides: TGTGCCAGTAGCGGGACAGGGGAATGGGAGACCCAGTACTTC. Protein sequence: CASSGTGEWETQYF.

The chain is built from TRBV2 and TRBJ1-5; D might be TRBD1 (6 bases). The CDR3 extends over 13 amino acids. Germline assignment: CDR1 SNHLY and CDR2 FYNNEI. Trimming took 8 bases from V and 6 from J, leaving 14 bases between them. The CDR3 spells CASGTGRGQPQHF. Written as DNA, the CDR3 is TGTGCCAGCGGTACAGGGAGGGGTCAGCCCCAGCATTTT. The variable domain in full, with the rest retrieved from reference TRBV2 and TRBJ1-5, is EPEVTQTPSHQVTQMGQEVILRCVPISNHLYFYWYRQILGQKVEFLVSFYNNEISEKSEIFDDQFSVERPDGSNFTLKIRSTKLEDSAMYFCASGTGRGQPQHFGDGTRLSIL.

The J gene is TRBJ1-1, the V gene TRBV7-8; D call uncertain. Germline loops: CDR1 SGHVS, CDR2 FQNEAQ. The length of the CDR3 is 12 residues. The V end was cut by 5 bases, the J end by 12 bases, with 16 bases between. CDR3 bases: TGTGCCAGCAGCCCTTGGCCCGGCTTGACTTTCTTT. Amino acid sequence: CASSPWPGLTFF. The variable domain in full, completed from reference TRBV7-8 and TRBJ1-1, reads GAGVSQSPRYKVAKRGQDVALRCDPISGHVSLFWYQQALGQGPEFLTYFQNEAQLDKSGLPSDRFFAERPEGSVSTLKIQRTQQEDSAVYLCASSPWPGLTFFGQGTRLTVV.

V usage is TRBV12-3 or TRBV12-4 and J usage is TRBJ1-2; D not resolved. The CDR3 is 12 amino acids. The V gene lost 5 bases and the J gene lost 4 bases, with 8 bases spanning the gap. The chain's CDR3 is CASSRTIYGYTF. CDR3 nucleotides: TGTGCCAGCAGTCGTACAATCTATGGCTACACCTTC.

This sequence joins TRBV7-9 and TRBJ2-4; D gene unclear. The J call may be mistaken, given a closer DNA end match to TRBJ2-7. The CDR3 runs 13 residues. In germline, CDR1 is SEHNR, CDR2 FQNEAQ (reference sequence). This CDR3 reads CASSLEPHYEQYF. For the CDR3, the DNA is TGTGCCAGCAGCTTAGAACCTCACTACGAGCAGTACTTC.

The chain uses TRBV6-5 and TRBJ1-1, with D hard to call. Germline CDR1 reads MNHEY; CDR2 reads SVGAGI. Trimming took 0 bases from V and 6 from J, leaving 8 bases between them. This CDR3 has 13 amino acids. The CDR3 is CASSYSGSPEAFF. In DNA, the CDR3 is TGTGCCAGCAGTTACTCAGGGAGCCCTGAAGCTTTCTTT.

The chain carries TRBV2 and TRBJ2-1; TRBD2 matches 13 bases. Germline loops: CDR1 SNHLY, CDR2 FYNNEI. The CDR3 covers 16 residues. V was pared by 4 bases and J by 10 bases, with 10 bases of the junction left unmatched. The CDR3 region has the DNA TGTGCCAGCAGTGTCGGACTAGCGGGAGTTGGAGGGGAGCAGTTCTTC. Amino acids: CASSVGLAGVGGEQFF.

The chain couples TRBV28 to TRBJ1-1, with D unclear. V lost 9 bases, J lost 7 bases, and 9 bases lay in between. Germline CDR1 reads MDHEN; CDR2 reads SYDVKM. This CDR3 region has 10 residues. The CDR3 sequence is CASQTREAFF. CDR3 coding DNA: TGTGCCAGTCAGACCCGTGAAGCTTTCTTT.

In this sample, this clonotype turned up a few times. The V and J genes are TRBV29-1 and TRBJ2-7; TRBD1 matches 9 bases. Germline values: CDR1 SQVTM, CDR2 ANQGSEA. This CDR3 contains 14 residues. Trimming took 7 bases from V and 3 from J; bases not matched to a gene: 10. The CDR3 protein is CSAPDRGPFYEQYF. CDR3 coding DNA: TGCAGCGCCCCGGACAGGGGACCATTCTACGAGCAGTACTTC.

This clonotype occurred once. The rearrangement links TRBV12-3 or TRBV12-4 to TRBJ1-2, with D uncertain. V was clipped by 5 bases and J by 6 bases, with 10 bases between them. This CDR3 contains 12 residues. The CDR3 DNA sequence: TGTGCCAGCAGTCTAAGGACGGATGGCTACACCTTC. Translated, it gives CASSLRTDGYTF.

This clonotype appeared many times. The chain joins TRBV20-1 to TRBJ2-7; D not resolved. The CDR3 runs to 12 residues. CDR1 is DFQATT, CDR2 SNEGSKA, per germline (reference sequence). The ends were cut back, 3 bases at V and 2 bases at J, with 8 bases in the middle. Here the CDR3 DNA reads TGCAGTGCTAGCGGAACAGCCTACGAGCAGTACTTC. Translating gives CSASGTAYEQYF.

The chain uses TRBV7-2 and TRBJ2-1; the match to TRBD2 covers 13 bases. Germline V lookup: CDR1 SGHTA, CDR2 FQGNSA. Unmatched junction bases numbered 3, after V lost 4 bases and J lost 6 bases. This CDR3 region has 15 residues. The CDR3 nucleotides are TGTGCCAGCAGCTCAAGGACTAGCGGGAGCAATGAGCAGTTCTTC. Its protein product is CASSSRTSGSNEQFF.

The V call is TRBV6-2 or TRBV6-3, the J call TRBJ1-1, with unresolved D. CDR3 size: 14 residues. From germline, CDR1 is MNHEY and CDR2 SVGEGT. V was shortened by 1 base and J by 6 bases, with 12 bases between the two germline ends. CDR3 nucleotides: TGTGCCAGCAGTTACTGGGGAGCACTAGCTGAAGCTTTCTTT. It translates to CASSYWGALAEAFF.

Only a few counts were recorded for this clonotype. The V and J genes are TRBV27 and TRBJ2-1; maybe TRBD2 (6 bases). This CDR3 has 14 amino acids. Trimming took 9 bases from V and 4 from J, leaving 16 bases between them. Germline-derived CDR1 and CDR2 are MNHEY and SMNVEV (reference sequence). CDR3 DNA: TGTGCCAGTCGCTTAGCGGCGGCTTACAATGAGCAGTTCTTC. It yields the protein CASRLAAAYNEQFF.

The gene calls are TRBV12-3 or TRBV12-4 and TRBJ1-2; D might be TRBD1 (6 bases). V was shortened by 3 bases and J by 4 bases, with 15 bases between the two germline ends. CDR3 length: 15 residues. The CDR3 reads CASSFRTGGAYGYTF. DNA of the CDR3: TGTGCCAGCAGTTTTCGTACCGGGGGCGCCTATGGCTACACCTTC.

The gene calls are TRBV4-1 and TRBJ2-7; 7 bases agree with TRBD2. J lost 0 bases, V lost 1 base, and 12 bases had no gene match. The CDR3 consists of 18 residues. Per the germline V gene, CDR1 is MGHRA and CDR2 is YSYEKL. CDR3 amino acids: CASSQVLRRLADSYEQYF. Written as DNA, the CDR3 is TGCGCCAGCAGCCAAGTTCTTCGCCGGCTAGCGGACTCCTACGAGCAGTACTTC.

The chain joins TRBV29-1 to TRBJ2-5; 11 bases fit TRBD2. V trimming: 6 bases; J trimming: 7 bases; junction bases outside the gene matches: 10. The V gene's germline CDR1 is SQVTM and CDR2 ANQGSEA. This CDR3 contains 14 residues. CDR3 amino acids: CSVPLAGVGRTQYF. The CDR3 DNA follows: TGCAGCGTACCACTAGCGGGGGTCGGTCGGACCCAGTACTTC.